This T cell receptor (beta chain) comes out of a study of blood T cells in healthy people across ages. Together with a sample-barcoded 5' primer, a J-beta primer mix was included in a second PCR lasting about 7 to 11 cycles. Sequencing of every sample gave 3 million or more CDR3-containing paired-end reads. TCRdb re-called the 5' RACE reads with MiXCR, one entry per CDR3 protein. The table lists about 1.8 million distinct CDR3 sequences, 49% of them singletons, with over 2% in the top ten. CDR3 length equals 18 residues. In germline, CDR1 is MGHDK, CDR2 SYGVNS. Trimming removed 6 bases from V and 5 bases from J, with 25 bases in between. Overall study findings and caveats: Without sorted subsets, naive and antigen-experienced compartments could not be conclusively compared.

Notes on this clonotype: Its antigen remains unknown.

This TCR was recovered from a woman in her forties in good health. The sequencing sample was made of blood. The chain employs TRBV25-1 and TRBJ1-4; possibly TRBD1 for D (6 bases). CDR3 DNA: TGTGCCAGCAGGCCACCTTCCCATGGGGGCGGCCCGAATGAAAAACTGTTTTTT. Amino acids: CASRPPSHGGGPNEKLFF.